This record concerns one T cell receptor beta chain sequence. What it binds is not known. The data belong to a study of T cells in Graves' hyperthyroidism and ophthalmopathy. About the study: Peripheral blood draws took place at initial diagnosis, ahead of any treatment. Study-level results: Most clonotypes that expanded in the thyroid above 0.001 also showed up in blood.

Together with thyroid ultrasound, orbital computed tomography, serum thyroxine and TRAb, clinical symptoms were used for diagnoses. Fresh peripheral blood, 8 to 10 ml of it, supplied the PBMCs. RNA transcripts served as the template for amplifying TCR beta CDR3 regions. First-round RT-PCR targeting the TCR CDR3 was performed with the HTBI primer set. TCRdb re-analysed the multiplex PCR reads in MiXCR, keeping a single row per CDR3 protein. The sample comprises 800,000 or so distinct CDR3 sequences, 38% of which are singletons, and more than 7% rests with the top ten. Sequenced input: blood. This receptor was taken from a man aged 18 to 29 with Graves' hyperthyroidism.

The CDR3 reads CACDRGPGTEAFF. The DNA for the CDR3 is TGTGCCTGCGACAGGGGGCCGGGGACTGAAGCTTTCTTT. The V call is TRBV25-1, the J call TRBJ1-1; TRBD1 aligns across 10 bases. The trim removed 11 bases at V and 5 bases at J, leaving 8 bases unmatched. Germline V gene data show CDR1 as MGHDK and CDR2 as SYGVNS. This CDR3 region has 13 residues. The full variable domain, completed using reference TRBV25-1 and TRBJ1-1, is EADIYQTPRYLVIGTGKKITLECSQTMGHDKMYWYQQDPGMELHLIHYSYGVNSTEKGDLSSESTVSRIRTEHFPLTLESARPSHTSQYLCACDRGPGTEAFFGQGTRLTVV.